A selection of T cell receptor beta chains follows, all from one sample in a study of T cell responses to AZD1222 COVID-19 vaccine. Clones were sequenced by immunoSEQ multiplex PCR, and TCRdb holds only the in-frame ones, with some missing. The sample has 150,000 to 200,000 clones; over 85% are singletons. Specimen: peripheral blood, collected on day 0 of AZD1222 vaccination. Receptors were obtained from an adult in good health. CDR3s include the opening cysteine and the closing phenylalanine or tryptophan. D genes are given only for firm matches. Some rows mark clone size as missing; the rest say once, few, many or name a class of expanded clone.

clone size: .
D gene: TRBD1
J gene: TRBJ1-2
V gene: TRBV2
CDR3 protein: CASTAQGNFNYGYTF
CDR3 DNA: TGTGCCAGCACGGCACAGGGGAATTTTAACTATGGCTACACCTTC

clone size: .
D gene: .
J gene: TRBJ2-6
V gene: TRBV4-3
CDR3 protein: CASSQGQEPGANVLTF
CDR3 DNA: TGCGCCAGCAGCCAAGGTCAGGAACCTGGGGCCAACGTCCTGACTTTC

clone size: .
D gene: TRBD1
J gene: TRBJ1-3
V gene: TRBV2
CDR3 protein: CASSGDRAGNTIYF
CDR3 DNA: TGTGCCAGCAGTGGGGACAGGGCTGGAAACACCATATATTTT

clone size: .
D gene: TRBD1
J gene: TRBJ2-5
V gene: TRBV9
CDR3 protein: CASTRSGTDQETQYF
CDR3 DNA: TGTGCCAGCACCCGTAGTGGGACAGACCAAGAGACCCAGTACTTC

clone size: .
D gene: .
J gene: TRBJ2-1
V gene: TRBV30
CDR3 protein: CAWSAQGLASYNEQFF
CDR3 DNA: TGTGCCTGGAGTGCTCAAGGGCTAGCGAGTTACAATGAGCAGTTCTTC

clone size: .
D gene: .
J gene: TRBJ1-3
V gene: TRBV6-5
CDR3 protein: CASKKGGDSGNTIYF
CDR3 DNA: TGTGCCTCTAAAAAGGGCGGAGACTCTGGAAACACCATATATTTT

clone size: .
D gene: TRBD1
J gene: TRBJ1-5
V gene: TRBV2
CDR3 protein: CASSPSLDRGGQPQHF
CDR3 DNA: TGTGCCAGCAGTCCCTCCCTCGACAGGGGAGGTCAGCCCCAGCATTTT

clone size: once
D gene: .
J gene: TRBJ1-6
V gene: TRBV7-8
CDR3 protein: CASSLVDSPVTRQLVHF
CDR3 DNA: TGTGCCAGCAGCTTAGTGGATTCACCAGTCACGAGGCAGTTAGTCCACTTT

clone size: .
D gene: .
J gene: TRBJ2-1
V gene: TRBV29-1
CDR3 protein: CSGGRRLTFDEQFF
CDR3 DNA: TGCAGCGGGGGTCGAAGACTAACCTTCGATGAGCAGTTCTTC

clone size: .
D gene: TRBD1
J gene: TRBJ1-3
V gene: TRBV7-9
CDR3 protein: CASSFSNRGLNTIYF
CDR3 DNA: TGTGCCAGCAGCTTCTCCAACAGGGGGTTAAACACCATATATTTT

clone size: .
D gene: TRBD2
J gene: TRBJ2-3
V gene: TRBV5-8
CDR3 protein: CASSVGEPGLAGDTQYF
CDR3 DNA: TGTGCCAGCAGCGTGGGGGAACCGGGACTAGCGGGAGATACGCAGTATTTT

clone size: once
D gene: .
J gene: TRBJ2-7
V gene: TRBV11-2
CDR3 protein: CASSSAPLGDGSYEQYF
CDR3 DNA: TGTGCCAGCAGCTCCGCTCCCTTAGGGGACGGCTCCTACGAGCAGTACTTC

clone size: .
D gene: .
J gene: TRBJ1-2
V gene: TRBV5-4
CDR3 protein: CASSSRGANYGYTF
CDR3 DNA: TGTGCCAGCAGCTCCAGGGGAGCTAACTATGGCTACACCTTC

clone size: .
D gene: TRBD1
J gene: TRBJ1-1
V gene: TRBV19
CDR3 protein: CASSRGQGNTEAFF
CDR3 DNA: TGTGCCAGTAGTAGAGGACAGGGGAACACTGAAGCTTTCTTT

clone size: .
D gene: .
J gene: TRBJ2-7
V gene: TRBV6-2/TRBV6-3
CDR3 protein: CASSWVRQSYEQYF
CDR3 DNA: TGTGCCAGCAGTTGGGTGCGACAGTCCTACGAGCAGTACTTC

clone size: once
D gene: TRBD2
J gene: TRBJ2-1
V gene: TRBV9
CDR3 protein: CASGMGGLAGVGEQFF
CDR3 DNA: TGTGCCAGCGGTATGGGGGGACTAGCGGGAGTTGGTGAGCAGTTCTTC

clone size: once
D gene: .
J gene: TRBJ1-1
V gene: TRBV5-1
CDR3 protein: CASSLRGEGTEAFF
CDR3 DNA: TGCGCCAGCAGCTTGCGAGGGGAGGGCACTGAAGCTTTCTTT

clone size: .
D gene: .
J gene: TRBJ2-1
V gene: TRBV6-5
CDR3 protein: CASKDHKGSYNEQFF
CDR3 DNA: TGTGCCAGCAAAGACCACAAGGGCTCCTACAATGAGCAGTTCTTC

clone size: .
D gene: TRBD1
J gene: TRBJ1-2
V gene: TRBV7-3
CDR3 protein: CASSFTGQGESNYGYTF
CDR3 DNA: TGTGCCAGCAGCTTCACGGGACAGGGGGAAAGTAACTATGGCTACACCTTC

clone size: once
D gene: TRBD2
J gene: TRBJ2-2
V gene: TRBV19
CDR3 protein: CASHLPAGGPNTGELFF
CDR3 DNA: TGTGCCAGCCATCTGCCGGCGGGAGGGCCGAACACCGGGGAGCTGTTTTTT

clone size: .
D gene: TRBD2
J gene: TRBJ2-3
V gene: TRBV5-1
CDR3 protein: CASSLTSGSTDTQYF
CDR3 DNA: TGCGCCAGCAGCTTGACTAGCGGGAGCACAGATACGCAGTATTTT

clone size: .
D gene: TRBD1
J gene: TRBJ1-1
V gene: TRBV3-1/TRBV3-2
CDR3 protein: CASSQPTGGYTEAFF
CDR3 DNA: TGTGCCAGCAGCCAACCGACAGGGGGTTACACTGAAGCTTTCTTT

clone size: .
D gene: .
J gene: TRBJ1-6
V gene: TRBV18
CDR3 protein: CASSTGGGFSLHF
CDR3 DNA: TGTGCCAGCTCAACGGGCGGGGGTTTTTCCCTCCACTTT

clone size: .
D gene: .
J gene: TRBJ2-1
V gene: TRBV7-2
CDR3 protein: CASSFAGTSRLFF
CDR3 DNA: TGTGCCAGCAGCTTTGCCGGGACCTCCAGGCTGTTCTTC

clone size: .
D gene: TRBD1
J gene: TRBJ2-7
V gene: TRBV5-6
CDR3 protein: CASSPWTGNEQYF
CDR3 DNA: TGTGCCAGCAGCCCGTGGACAGGGAACGAGCAGTACTTC

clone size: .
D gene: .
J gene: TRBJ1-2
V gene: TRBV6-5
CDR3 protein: CASSYSGASGYTF
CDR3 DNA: TGTGCCAGCAGTTACTCAGGGGCCTCAGGCTACACCTTC

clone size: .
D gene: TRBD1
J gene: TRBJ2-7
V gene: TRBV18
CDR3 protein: CASSPAGQGPYEQYF
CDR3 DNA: TGTGCCAGCTCACCTGCCGGACAGGGCCCCTACGAGCAGTACTTC

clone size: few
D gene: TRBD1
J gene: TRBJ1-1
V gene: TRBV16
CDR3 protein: CASTAGGGLTEAFF
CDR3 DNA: TGTGCCAGCACCGCAGGGGGCGGGTTGACTGAAGCTTTCTTT

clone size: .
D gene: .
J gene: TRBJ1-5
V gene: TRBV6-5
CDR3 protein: CASSRTNSNQPQHF
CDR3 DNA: TGTGCCAGCAGCCGGACAAATAGCAATCAGCCCCAGCATTTT

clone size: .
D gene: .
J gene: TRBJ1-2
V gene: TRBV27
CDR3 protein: CASSLSVKGTAGDGYTF
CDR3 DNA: TGTGCCAGCAGTTTATCGGTAAAGGGGACGGCTGGAGATGGCTACACCTTC

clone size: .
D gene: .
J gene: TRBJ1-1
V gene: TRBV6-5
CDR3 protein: CASRGPGEAFF
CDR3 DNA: TGTGCCAGTCGCGGACCCGGGGAAGCTTTCTTT

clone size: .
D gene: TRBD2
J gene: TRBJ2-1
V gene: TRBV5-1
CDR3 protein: CASSVTSGSNEQFF
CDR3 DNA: TGCGCCAGCAGCGTCACTAGCGGGAGTAATGAGCAGTTCTTC

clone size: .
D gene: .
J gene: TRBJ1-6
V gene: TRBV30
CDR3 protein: CAWGGGANSPLHF
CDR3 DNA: TGTGCCTGGGGAGGGGGAGCTAATTCACCCCTCCACTTT

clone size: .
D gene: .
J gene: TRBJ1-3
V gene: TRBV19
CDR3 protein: CAGRPNSGNTIYF
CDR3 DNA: TGTGCCGGTAGGCCGAACTCTGGAAACACCATATATTTT

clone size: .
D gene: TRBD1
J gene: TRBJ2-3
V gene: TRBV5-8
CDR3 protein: CASSLGQAGDTQYF
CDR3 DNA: TGTGCCAGCAGCCTTGGACAGGCAGGTGATACGCAGTATTTT

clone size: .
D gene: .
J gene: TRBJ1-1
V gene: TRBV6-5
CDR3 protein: CASSLNMNTEAFF
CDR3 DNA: TGTGCCAGCAGCTTAAACATGAACACTGAAGCTTTCTTT

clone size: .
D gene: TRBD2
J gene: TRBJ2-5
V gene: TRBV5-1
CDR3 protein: CASERLAGGGETQYF
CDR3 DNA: TGCGCCAGCGAGAGGCTAGCGGGAGGAGGGGAGACCCAGTACTTC